The clone carrying this T cell receptor beta chain was found a few times. The entry originates in a study of blood T cell repertoires in COVID-19. Study background: There were acute and convalescent COVID-19 samples, and they came from the United States, Italy and Spain. The cDNA or gDNA used as material had been derived from T cells, B-cell-depleted T cells, or PBMCs.

Per the study methods: The assay estimated nucleated cells by amplifying reference gene primers. The table came from immunoSEQ multiplex PCR; TCRdb's copy has only in-frame clones and leaves some out. V, J and clone size are those of that table, while D and trimming were read from the DNA. The sample records about 140,000 clones, roughly 87% being singletons. Material: peripheral blood. This sequence originates from a woman in her forties or fifties with acute or convalescent COVID-19.

The CDR3 nucleotides are TGTGCCACCAAAGGAGTAGCGGGGATCTACGAGCAGTACTTC. Protein product: CATKGVAGIYEQYF. V and J are TRBV28 and TRBJ2-7; 8 bases line up with TRBD2. The J segment lost 3 bases and the V segment lost 10 bases, leaving 11 bases of the junction unmatched. This CDR3 is built from 14 residues. Germline CDR1 reads MDHEN; CDR2 reads SYDVKM. The full variable domain, in which reference TRBV28 and TRBJ2-7 provide the parts outside the CDR3, is DVKVTQSSRYLVKRTGEKVFLECVQDMDHENMFWYRQDPGLGLRLIYFSYDVKMKEKGDIPEGYSVSREKKERFSLILESASTNQTSMYLCATKGVAGIYEQYFGPGTRLTVT.